The 30 T cell receptor beta chains listed next were all sequenced from one sample in a study of shared clonotypes between healthy human individuals. Repertoires were generated with immunoSEQ multiplex PCR, while TCRdb's copy carries only in-frame clones and drops some. The profile shows roughly 2.6 million clones, approximately 90% of them singletons. The sample comprised naive CD4+ T cells sorted from blood. Subset noted: CD45RA+ positively selected. The source is a man younger than 35 in good health.

This chain links TRBV19 with TRBJ1-4; no clear D. The CDR3 consists of 13 residues. The germline V and J ends were trimmed by 5 bases and 8 bases, with 12 bases remaining between them. CDR1 and CDR2 from the germline V gene are LNHDA and SQIVND (reference sequence). Written as DNA, the CDR3 is TGTGCCAGTAGTCTGGGATTACGGGAAAAACTGTTTTTT. Residues: CASSLGLREKLFF.

This chain links TRBV2 with TRBJ1-5; D is unresolved. With 6 bases removed from V and 1 base from J, the gap between germline ends came to 10 bases. This CDR3 region has 14 residues. Per the germline V gene, CDR1 is SNHLY and CDR2 is FYNNEI. CDR3 DNA sequence: TGTGCCAGCAGCCTATTACAGAGCAATCAGCCCCAGCATTTT. It is translated as CASSLLQSNQPQHF.

J is TRBJ2-5 and V is TRBV9; TRBD1 matches at 7 bases. After removal of 0 bases from V and 5 bases from J, the junction contained 13 bases not matched to a gene. This CDR3 has 17 residues. Germline CDR1 is SGDLS and CDR2 is YYNGEE. CDR3 sequence reads: CASSVDPTIGGRETQYF. CDR3 sequence (DNA): TGTGCCAGCAGCGTAGACCCTACTATAGGGGGCAGGGAGACCCAGTACTTC.

The V and J genes are TRBV6-5 and TRBJ2-1; D remains unclear. Germline CDR1 and CDR2: MNHEY and SVGAGI. This CDR3 comprises 14 residues. Trimming cost V 6 bases and J 4 bases, with 13 bases left between them. CDR3 residues: CASRSIESYNEQFF. CDR3 in DNA: TGTGCCAGCAGGTCTATCGAATCTTACAATGAGCAGTTCTTC.

The chain is built from TRBV11-2 and TRBJ2-5, with D uncertain. This CDR3 has 14 amino acids. V was trimmed by 5 bases and J by 2 bases, leaving 12 bases between them. Germline V gene lookup returns CDR1 SGHAT and CDR2 FQNNGV. CDR3 in amino acids: CASSASTGQETQYF. The DNA of the CDR3 is TGTGCCAGCAGCGCGTCTACTGGACAAGAGACCCAGTACTTC.

The rearrangement joins TRBV18 to TRBJ2-1; perhaps TRBD2 as D (6 bases). From germline, CDR1 is KGHSH and CDR2 LQKENI. V was pared by 1 base and J by 5 bases, with 12 bases between. CDR3 length equals 15 residues. The CDR3 is CASSPRNGRNNEQFF. CDR3 in DNA: TGTGCCAGCTCACCACGGAACGGGAGAAACAATGAGCAGTTCTTC.

This CDR3 is CASSLGWETQYF. The DNA for the CDR3 is TGTGCCAGCAGTTTAGGGTGGGAGACCCAGTACTTC. The chain carries TRBV28 and TRBJ2-5, with no clear D. This CDR3 contains 12 residues. Germline-derived CDR1 and CDR2 are MDHEN and SYDVKM. V lost 2 bases, J lost 5 bases, and 6 bases lay in between.

The chain combines TRBV29-1 with TRBJ2-7; TRBD2 aligns across 10 bases. The CDR3 is 14 residues long. Germline V CDR1 and CDR2: SQVTM, ANQGSEA. V dropped 3 bases and J dropped 5; count of bases not matched to a gene: 7. CDR3 residues: CSVEELAGGDEQYF. CDR3 nucleotide sequence: TGCAGCGTTGAGGAGTTAGCGGGAGGCGACGAGCAGTACTTC.

This chain uses TRBV7-2 with TRBJ2-1, with 14 bases identical to TRBD2. V trimming: 5 bases; J trimming: 5 bases; junction bases outside the gene matches: 2. The CDR3 has 15 residues. The germline V gene has CDR1 SGHTA and CDR2 FQGNSA. In DNA form, the CDR3 reads TGTGCCAGCAGCCAGGGACTAGCGGGAGACAATGAGCAGTTCTTC. Translating it yields CASSQGLAGDNEQFF.

The J gene is TRBJ2-2, the V gene TRBV9, with a tentative D call TRBD2 (6 bases). The germline gives CDR1 SGDLS, CDR2 YYNGEE. Trimming left V 0 bases short and J 4 bases short, with 10 bases between. The CDR3 length is 15 residues. The chain's CDR3 is CASSVAGDFTGELFF. The DNA of the CDR3 is TGTGCCAGCAGCGTAGCGGGGGACTTCACCGGGGAGCTGTTTTTT.

The rearrangement uses TRBV7-9 and TRBJ2-5; 7 nucleotides match TRBD1. Germline CDR1 and CDR2: SEHNR and FQNEAQ (reference sequence). CDR3 length equals 16 residues. J gave up 3 bases and V 2 bases, and 9 bases lay outside the gene matches. CDR3: CASSLSGRGQEETQYF. The CDR3 DNA is TGTGCCAGCAGCTTAAGTGGTAGGGGGCAGGAAGAGACCCAGTACTTC.

The chain combines TRBV29-1 with TRBJ1-1, with 8 nucleotides matching TRBD1. The germline gives CDR1 SQVTM, CDR2 ANQGSEA. The ends lost 6 bases at V and 7 bases at J; junction bases unmatched: 4. CDR3 size: 11 residues. The CDR3 DNA follows: TGCAGCGTCGACAGGGGCCATGAAGCTTTCTTT. The encoded protein is CSVDRGHEAFF.

Of note for this clone: A junction boundary mismatches the germline segment, possibly from a read error. The chain employs TRBV5-1 and TRBJ2-7; 8 bases map to TRBD2. Germline V gene data show CDR1 as SGHRS and CDR2 as YFSETQ. CDR3 length: 13 amino acids. The CDR3 DNA follows: TGCGCCAGCAACTTGGCGGGGGGCCACGAGCAGTACTTC. This translates into CASNLAGGHEQYF.

The chain carries TRBV6-4 and TRBJ1-2; D not certain. The germline V and J ends were trimmed by 6 bases and 4 bases, with 18 bases remaining between them. In germline, CDR1 is MRHNA, CDR2 SNTAGT. The CDR3 has 15 amino acids. The chain's CDR3 is CASRNATGSPYGYTF. The CDR3 bases are TGTGCCAGCAGAAACGCCACGGGAAGCCCCTATGGCTACACCTTC.

V gene TRBV5-6 combines with J gene TRBJ2-3, with 10 positions matching TRBD2. The CDR3 is made up of 13 amino acids. J lost 6 bases, V lost 5 bases, and 3 bases had no gene match. CDR1 and CDR2 from the germline V gene are SGHDT and YYEEEE. In nucleotides, the CDR3 is TGTGCCAGCAGGTTTAGCGGGGGGGATACGCAGTATTTT. Translating it yields CASRFSGGDTQYF.

The CDR3 is CASSLDPPGTSNNEQFF. The CDR3 DNA reads TGTGCCAGCAGCTTAGACCCCCCCGGGACTAGTAACAATGAGCAGTTCTTC. The chain combines TRBV13 with TRBJ2-1; the match to TRBD2 covers 8 bases. The CDR3 is 17 residues long. V trimming: 1 base; J trimming: 5 bases; junction bases outside the gene matches: 10. From germline, CDR1 is PRHDT and CDR2 FYEKMQ (reference sequence).

The count of this clone is one. The rearrangement links TRBV27 to TRBJ1-2; the match to TRBD1 covers 11 bases. Trimming at V came to 3 bases and at J to 8 bases, leaving 2 bases not matched to a gene. The CDR3 has 13 amino acids. CDR1 MNHEY and CDR2 SMNVEV come from the germline V gene (reference sequence). The CDR3: CASSLGQGVGYTF. The CDR3 nucleotides read TGTGCCAGCAGTTTGGGACAGGGGGTGGGCTACACCTTC.

This clone was counted once. The V and J genes are TRBV30 and TRBJ1-2; the D is unclear. The CDR3 has 13 residues. V was pared by 1 base and J by 8 bases, with 14 bases between. Per the germline V gene, CDR1 is GTSNPN and CDR2 is SVGIG (reference sequence). The CDR3 loop is CAWSAQDGVGYTF. CDR3 bases: TGTGCCTGGAGTGCCCAGGACGGGGTAGGCTACACCTTC. The full variable domain, rest sourced from reference TRBV30 and TRBJ1-2, is SQTIHQWPATLVQPVGSPLSLECTVEGTSNPNLYWYRQAAGRGLQLLFYSVGIGQISSEVPQNLSASRPQDRQFILSSKKLLLSDSGFYLCAWSAQDGVGYTFGSGTRLTVV.

As for this clone: Distinct nucleotide sequences in the sample also encode this CDR3. The chain carries TRBV5-4 and TRBJ2-7; TRBD1 matches 12 bases. The ends lost 3 bases at V and 7 bases at J; junction bases unmatched: 5. Germline CDR1 reads SGHNT; CDR2 reads YYREEE (reference sequence). This CDR3 has 14 amino acids. CDR3: CASSSPGQGAEQYF. The CDR3 nucleotides read TGTGCCAGCAGCTCTCCGGGACAGGGGGCGGAGCAGTACTTC.

The chain has TRBV7-3 and TRBJ2-2; perhaps TRBD2 as D (5 bases). CDR1 is SGHTA and CDR2 is FQGTGA in the germline V gene. Trimming took off 0 bases at V and 5 bases at J, with 13 bases between the two ends. This CDR3 comprises 16 residues. CDR3 sequence (DNA): TGTGCCAGCAGCTTAACGGTGGGAGTGGAAACCGGGGAGCTGTTTTTT. Protein product: CASSLTVGVETGELFF.

The genes are TRBV5-4 and TRBJ2-1; 8 bases align to TRBD2. This CDR3 spans 15 amino acids. Per the germline V gene, CDR1 is SGHNT and CDR2 is YYREEE (reference sequence). J was trimmed by 5 bases and V by 4 bases; bases with no gene match: 8. CDR3 DNA sequence: TGTGCCAGCAGCGGGGGTGGAGCGGGAGACAATGAGCAGTTCTTC. The encoded protein is CASSGGGAGDNEQFF.

V usage is TRBV9 and J usage is TRBJ2-5, with D unresolved. V was cut by 4 bases and J by 0 bases, with 13 bases left in between. The germline V gene encodes CDR1 SGDLS and CDR2 YYNGEE. This CDR3 region has 15 residues. The CDR3 region has the DNA TGTGCCAGCAGCCCCGACGACGGATACCAAGAGACCCAGTACTTC. Its protein product is CASSPDDGYQETQYF. The complete variable domain, with remaining parts taken from reference TRBV9 and TRBJ2-5, reads DSGVTQTPKHLITATGQRVTLRCSPRSGDLSVYWYQQSLDQGLQFLIQYYNGEERAKGNILERFSAQQFPDLHSELNLSSLELGDSALYFCASSPDDGYQETQYFGPGTRLLVL.

V gene TRBV27 combines with J gene TRBJ1-1; TRBD1 is a possible D gene (5 bases). With 1 base removed from V and 4 bases from J, the gap between germline ends came to 13 bases. The germline gives CDR1 MNHEY, CDR2 SMNVEV (reference sequence). This CDR3 comprises 15 residues. The CDR3 DNA reads as TGTGCCAGCAGTTTATTAAATTCGGGGGGCACTGAAGCTTTCTTT. Translation: CASSLLNSGGTEAFF.

This clone occurred a few times. The chain recombines TRBV2 with TRBJ1-5; D is possibly TRBD1 (5 bases). CDR1 SNHLY and CDR2 FYNNEI come from the germline V gene. The CDR3 has 16 amino acids. V lost 2 bases and J 1 base, leaving 12 bases between the germline ends. CDR3 in DNA: TGTGCCAGCAGTGAAAGGCAGGGCTGGAGCAATCAGCCCCAGCATTTT. Translated: CASSERQGWSNQPQHF. The variable domain in full, with the rest retrieved from reference TRBV2 and TRBJ1-5, is EPEVTQTPSHQVTQMGQEVILRCVPISNHLYFYWYRQILGQKVEFLVSFYNNEISEKSEIFDDQFSVERPDGSNFTLKIRSTKLEDSAMYFCASSERQGWSNQPQHFGDGTRLSIL.

About this clone itself: Other DNA variants within this sample encode the same CDR3. CDR3 loop: CSVEDGSYEQYF. CDR3 sequence (DNA): TGCAGCGTTGAGGACGGATCTTACGAGCAGTACTTC. The chain joins TRBV29-1 to TRBJ2-7; D ambiguous. This CDR3 is built from 12 residues. Trimming stripped 3 bases from V and 4 bases from J, with 10 bases between. CDR1 and CDR2 from the germline V gene are SQVTM and ANQGSEA.

This chain links TRBV6-5 with TRBJ1-4, with 10 bases lining up with TRBD1. CDR3 length equals 14 residues. V gave up 6 bases and J gave up 8 bases; unmatched junction bases: 6. Looked up from germline, CDR1 is MNHEY and CDR2 is SVGAGI. CDR3 DNA sequence: TGTGCCAGCAGCAGGGGACAGGGGAACGAAAAACTGTTTTTT. Residues: CASSRGQGNEKLFF.

The gene calls are TRBV9 and TRBJ2-1, with 8 bases that match TRBD2. This CDR3 comprises 16 residues. Germline trimming cut 0 bases from V and 7 bases from J; bases unmatched to any gene: 9. The germline CDR1 and CDR2 sequences are SGDLS and YYNGEE. CDR3 in DNA: TGTGCCAGCAGCGTAGCGTCGGGGCTAGCGGGTAATGAGCAGTTCTTC. Protein sequence: CASSVASGLAGNEQFF.

The V and J genes are TRBV7-9 and TRBJ2-5; possible D gene TRBD1, 5 bases. Trimming shortened V by 2 bases and J by 3 bases, and 16 bases separated the two germline ends. Germline V gene data show CDR1 as SEHNR and CDR2 as FQNEAQ (reference sequence). The CDR3 sequence is 16 residues long. The CDR3 nucleotides are TGTGCCAGCAGCTTAAGTCCGCCAGGGATTAAAGAGACCCAGTACTTC. It specifies CASSLSPPGIKETQYF.

This clone came up once. The chain links TRBV28 to TRBJ2-2; D gene uncertain. With 5 bases removed from V and 7 bases from J, the gap between germline ends came to 11 bases. The CDR3 is made up of 13 amino acids. Germline V lookup: CDR1 MDHEN, CDR2 SYDVKM. CDR3 sequence: CASSPPTLGELFF. CDR3 DNA: TGTGCCAGCAGTCCCCCTACCCTCGGGGAGCTGTTTTTT.

V and J are TRBV18 and TRBJ2-7, with a weak D call TRBD1 (5 bases). There are 13 residues in the CDR3. V lost 6 bases to trimming and J lost 2 bases, with 11 bases between them. The germline gives CDR1 KGHSH, CDR2 LQKENI. This CDR3 reads CASSLTGPYEQYF. CDR3 sequence (DNA): TGTGCCAGCTCCCTCACAGGACCCTACGAGCAGTACTTC.